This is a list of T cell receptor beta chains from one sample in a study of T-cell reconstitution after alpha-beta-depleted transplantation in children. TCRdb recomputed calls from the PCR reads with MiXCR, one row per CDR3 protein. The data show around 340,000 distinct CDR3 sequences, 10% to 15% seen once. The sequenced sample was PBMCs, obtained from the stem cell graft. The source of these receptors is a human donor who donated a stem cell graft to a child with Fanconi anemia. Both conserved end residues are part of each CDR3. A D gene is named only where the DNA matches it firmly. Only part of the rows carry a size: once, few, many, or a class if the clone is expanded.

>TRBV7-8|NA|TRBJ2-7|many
TGTGCCAGCAGCTTATCAGAGCGGTTTTACGAGCAGTACTTC
CASSLSERFYEQYF
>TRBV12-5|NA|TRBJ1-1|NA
TGTGCTAGTGAATGGGCGGGGGGGACTGAAGCTTTCTTT
CASEWAGGTEAFF
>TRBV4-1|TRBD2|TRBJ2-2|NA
TGCGCCAGCAGCCGGGCCTTTAGCGGGGGAAACACCGGGGAGCTGTTTTTT
CASSRAFSGGNTGELFF
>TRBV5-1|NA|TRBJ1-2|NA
TGCGCCAGCAGCTTGTCGCGGTACAGCGGCTACACCTTC
CASSLSRYSGYTF
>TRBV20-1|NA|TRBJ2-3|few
TGCAGTGCTCCTTGGCGGGGAGGAGTAGATACGCAGTATTTT
CSAPWRGGVDTQYF
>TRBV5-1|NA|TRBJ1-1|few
TGCGCCAGCAGCTTGGAATCCCCGGGGGACACTGAAGCTTTCTTT
CASSLESPGDTEAFF
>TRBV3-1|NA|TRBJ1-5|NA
TGTGCCAGCAGCCCCGACAGATTTGGGCCCCAGCATTTT
CASSPDRFGPQHF
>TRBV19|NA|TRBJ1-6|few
TGTGCCAGTAGTGAGGGACTTTATAATTCACCCCTCCACTTT
CASSEGLYNSPLHF
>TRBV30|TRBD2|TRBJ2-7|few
TGTGCCTGGGGACTCACTAGCGGGGCCTACGAGCAGTACTTC
CAWGLTSGAYEQYF
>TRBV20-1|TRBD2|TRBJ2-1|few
TGCAGTGCTAGGACTCCGGGGGGACGTGAGCAGTTCTTC
CSARTPGGREQFF
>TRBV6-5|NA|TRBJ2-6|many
TGTGCCAGCTGTTCCGCGGCTGCCGGGGCCAACGTCCTGACTTTC
CASCSAAAGANVLTF